The 4 T cell receptor beta chains listed next were all sequenced from one sample in a study of regulatory T cells in long-lasting Graves disease. Indicated time point: persistent/refractory GD, antithyroid drugs over 5 years with positive TRAb. RNA extracted from PBMCs served as the sequencing template. Assembly of TCR beta libraries relied on iRepertoire HTBI primers together with Arm-PCR of CDR3 regions. TCRdb re-analysed the multiplex PCR reads in MiXCR, keeping a single row per CDR3 protein. The sample includes about half a million distinct CDR3 sequences, approximately 23% of them seen just once. Sequenced material: peripheral blood mononuclear cells (PBMCs), taken when the disease was refractory, from a patient treated with antithyroid drugs. These receptors were taken from a female donor with Graves disease.

This clonotype was observed many times. The V gene is TRBV28, the J gene TRBJ2-7; D possibly uses TRBD1 or TRBD2 (5 bases each). V was shortened by 6 bases and J by 6 bases, with 18 bases between the two germline ends. This CDR3 is built from 14 residues. CDR1 is MDHEN and CDR2 is SYDVKM in the germline V gene. The CDR3: CASRPPGTKGEQYF. The CDR3, as DNA: TGTGCCAGCAGGCCACCCGGGACGAAGGGCGAGCAGTACTTC.

This clonotype appeared many times. The gene calls are TRBV12-3 or TRBV12-4 and TRBJ1-2; 7 nucleotides line up with TRBD1. V shed 6 bases, J shed 5 bases, and the junction held 12 bases outside the gene matches. The CDR3 runs to 15 residues. The CDR3 reads CASSTRDSLRYGYTF. The CDR3, as DNA: TGTGCCAGCAGCACCCGGGACAGCCTTAGGTATGGCTACACCTTC.

This clonotype has just a few counts. This chain connects TRBV5-1 to TRBJ2-7, with TRBD1 matching 9 bases. The CDR3 is made up of 14 amino acids. The V gene's germline CDR1 is SGHRS and CDR2 YFSETQ. Trimming took 6 bases from V and 1 from J; bases not matched to a gene: 5. The CDR3 coding sequence is TGCGCCAGCAACCCAGGGACAGGGTCCTACGAGCAGTACTTC. It translates to CASNPGTGSYEQYF.

The chain is built from TRBV3-1 and TRBJ1-5; TRBD1 matches 10 bases. Germline assignment: CDR1 LGHDT and CDR2 YNNKEL (reference sequence). V lost 1 base and J lost 7; bases outside the gene matches: 7. The CDR3 covers 16 residues. The chain's CDR3 is CASSQAGTGDRQPQHF. The CDR3, as DNA: TGTGCCAGCAGCCAAGCTGGGACAGGGGATCGCCAGCCCCAGCATTTT.